This T cell receptor beta chain emerged from a study of cytomegalovirus exposure and HLA in healthy donors. PCR was performed using 60 Vbeta and 13 Jbeta primers. Generated by immunoSEQ multiplex PCR, the TCRdb table keeps only in-frame clones and is missing some. The sample yields 150,000 or so clones, roughly 77% seen once. By sample fraction, this clone is medium-sized. The sequenced sample consisted of PBMCs. This TCR was recovered from a man younger than 40 in good health and CMV-seropositive.

Here the CDR3 DNA reads TGTGCCAGCAGCCAAGATCTTGAGGGCATCTATGGCTACACCTTC. Its translation is CASSQDLEGIYGYTF. This chain joins TRBV4-2 and TRBJ1-2; D unclear. Germline lookup yields CDR1 LGHNA and CDR2 YNFKEQ. Trimming left V 0 bases short and J 4 bases short, with 12 bases between. This CDR3 is 15 amino acids long.